The 4 T cell receptor beta chains listed next were all sequenced from one sample in a study of cytomegalovirus exposure and HLA in healthy donors. PCR was performed using 60 Vbeta and 13 Jbeta primers. Sequenced by immunoSEQ multiplex PCR; TCRdb stores in-frame clones only, minus some. The repertoire holds around 160,000 clones, with 60% to 85% as singletons. The sequenced sample consisted of PBMCs. The receptors derive from a man aged 40-50 years in good health and CMV-seropositive.

The chain links TRBV5-1 to TRBJ2-7; possible D gene TRBD2, 6 bases. V was cut by 0 bases and J by 2 bases, with 12 bases left in between. The CDR3 spans 15 residues. Germline assignment: CDR1 SGHRS and CDR2 YFSETQ. As DNA, the CDR3 is TGCGCCAGCAGCTTGGGGACTACCACAACCTACGAGCAGTACTTC. Its translation: CASSLGTTTTYEQYF.

A word on this clone: This specimen includes other DNA sequences encoding the same CDR3. The chain combines TRBV7-8 with TRBJ1-1; 7 bases are a match to TRBD1. The CDR3 totals 15 residues. The germline CDR1 and CDR2 sequences are SGHVS and FQNEAQ. With 4 bases clipped from V and 4 bases from J, the junction kept 9 bases outside the gene matches. DNA for the CDR3: TGTGCCAGCAGCTCGGAGGGGGCCTATGGCACTGAAGCTTTCTTT. Translating gives CASSSEGAYGTEAFF.

This clone was observed a few times. The chain links TRBV6-6 to TRBJ1-1; D remains ambiguous. Trimming took 2 bases from V and 11 from J, leaving 18 bases between them. Germline V gives CDR1 MNHNY, CDR2 SVGAGI (reference sequence). The CDR3 runs 14 residues. DNA of the CDR3: TGTGCCAGCAGTTACCAAGCGCCGGGAACAGATGCTTTCTTT. Translated: CASSYQAPGTDAFF.

This clone was detected a few times. J is TRBJ2-1 and V is TRBV27; 11 bases match TRBD2. Trimming cost V 2 bases and J 5 bases; bases outside gene matches: 2. CDR1 and CDR2 (germline): MNHEY, SMNVEV (reference sequence). The CDR3 has 15 amino acids. The CDR3 DNA sequence: TGTGCCAGCAGTTTACTAGCGGGAGGAAACAATGAGCAGTTCTTC. This gives the protein CASSLLAGGNNEQFF.